A selection of T cell receptor beta chains follows, all from one sample in a study of cytomegalovirus exposure and HLA in healthy donors. Repertoires were generated with immunoSEQ multiplex PCR, while TCRdb's copy carries only in-frame clones and drops some. The sample yields around 150,000 clones, around four fifths seen once. The source material was PBMCs. These receptors were collected from a man between 18 and 35 years old in good health and CMV-seropositive. Both conserved end residues are part of each CDR3. Fields, in order: V gene, clone size, D gene, J gene, CDR3 protein, CDR3 DNA. The D gene is left open where the match is weak. Rows may omit the clone size; those that give it use once, few, many or a size class.

>TRBV29-1|.|TRBD1|TRBJ1-2
CSVEDRGQGRGYTF
TGCAGCGTTGAAGATCGTGGACAGGGGAGAGGCTACACCTTC
>TRBV11-2|.|.|TRBJ2-7
CASSLAPSGAYEQYF
TGTGCCAGCAGCTTAGCACCCTCGGGGGCCTACGAGCAGTACTTC
>TRBV28|.|.|TRBJ1-1
CASSLSGLGTEAFF
TGTGCCAGCAGTTTATCAGGGCTGGGCACTGAAGCTTTCTTT
>TRBV27|.|.|TRBJ2-7
CASSFLGGSYEQYF
TGTGCCAGCAGTTTTCTGGGGGGCTCCTACGAGCAGTACTTC
>TRBV25-1|.|TRBD1|TRBJ2-1
CASRPRGSSYNEQFF
TGTGCCAGCCGACCCAGGGGGAGCTCCTACAATGAGCAGTTCTTC
>TRBV29-1|.|.|TRBJ2-5
CSVPYEETQYF
TGCAGCGTTCCGTATGAAGAGACCCAGTACTTC
>TRBV29-1|few|TRBD1|TRBJ1-4
CSARIMTGGVEKLFF
TGCAGCGCCCGAATTATGACAGGGGGCGTCGAAAAACTGTTTTTT
>TRBV27|.|.|TRBJ2-3
CASSPELTDTQYF
TGTGCCAGCAGCCCTGAACTTACAGATACGCAGTATTTT
>TRBV4-1|.|.|TRBJ1-1
CASSPGQWNTEAFF
TGCGCCAGCAGCCCAGGACAGTGGAACACTGAAGCTTTCTTT
>TRBV2|.|TRBD2|TRBJ2-5
CASKVSVKRDLETQYF
TGTGCCAGCAAGGTTTCGGTAAAGCGGGATTTAGAGACCCAGTACTTC
>TRBV25-1|once|.|TRBJ1-2
CASSDEAANGYTF
TGTGCCAGCAGCGACGAGGCAGCAAACGGCTACACCTTC
>TRBV6-1|.|TRBD1|TRBJ1-6
CASSEEGQGFYNSPLHF
TGTGCCAGCAGTGAAGAGGGACAGGGCTTCTATAATTCACCCCTCCACTTT
>TRBV7-9|.|TRBD1|TRBJ2-2
CASSSRDRGPTGELFF
TGTGCCAGCAGCTCCCGGGACAGGGGGCCGACCGGGGAGCTGTTTTTT
>TRBV2|.|.|TRBJ1-2
CATPDSPNYGYTF
TGTGCCACCCCCGACAGCCCTAACTATGGCTACACCTTC
>TRBV2|.|.|TRBJ1-2
CASSSQGGNYGYTF
TGTGCCAGCAGCTCACAGGGAGGGAACTATGGCTACACCTTC
>TRBV6-5|.|.|TRBJ1-1
CASSQGGTEAFF
TGTGCCAGCAGTCAAGGGGGCACTGAAGCTTTCTTT
>TRBV5-1|once|.|TRBJ2-6
CASSPSVYSGANVLTF
TGCGCCAGCAGCCCGTCCGTATACTCTGGGGCCAACGTCCTGACTTTC
>TRBV2|.|.|TRBJ1-5
CASSESSNSNQPQHF
TGTGCCAGCAGTGAGAGTTCCAATAGCAATCAGCCCCAGCATTTT
>TRBV18|.|TRBD1|TRBJ1-4
CASSPPGQSRFYEKLFF
TGTGCCAGCTCACCCCCGGGACAGTCTCGGTTTTACGAAAAACTGTTTTTT
>TRBV7-9|.|TRBD1|TRBJ2-7
CASSLAIGTGGYEQYF
TGTGCCAGCAGCTTAGCCATAGGGACAGGGGGCTACGAGCAGTACTTC
>TRBV21-1|.|.|TRBJ2-7
CASSKHRQGSSDEQYF
TGTGCCAGCAGCAAACATAGGCAGGGTTCGTCGGACGAGCAGTACTTC
>TRBV7-2|.|.|TRBJ2-7
CASSPVVVLYEQYF
TGTGCCAGCAGCCCCGTGGTGGTCCTCTACGAGCAGTACTTC
>TRBV9|.|TRBD1|TRBJ1-1
CASSVVPQGSGEAFF
TGTGCCAGCAGCGTAGTTCCACAGGGGTCCGGTGAAGCTTTCTTT
>TRBV9|once|.|TRBJ1-1
CASSVGRLNTEAFF
TGTGCCAGCAGCGTAGGCAGATTGAACACTGAAGCTTTCTTT
>TRBV7-3|.|.|TRBJ2-1
CASSKQGKDEQFF
TGTGCCAGCAGCAAACAGGGCAAGGATGAGCAGTTCTTC
>TRBV9|.|TRBD1|TRBJ1-2
CASSSDRDNYGYTF
TGTGCCAGCAGTTCGGACAGGGATAACTATGGCTACACCTTC
>TRBV7-6|.|.|TRBJ2-1
CASSLPGGSGGALRDEQFF
TGTGCCAGCAGCCTCCCTGGGGGTAGTGGGGGGGCCCTACGAGATGAGCAGTTCTTC
>TRBV9|.|.|TRBJ2-5
CASSPHSPLVGGLETQYF
TGTGCCAGCAGCCCTCACTCCCCTCTAGTGGGGGGGCTGGAGACCCAGTACTTC
>TRBV6-6|.|.|TRBJ1-2
CASSYSSGYTF
TGTGCCAGCAGTTACTCGAGTGGCTACACCTTC
>TRBV10-3|once|.|TRBJ2-3
CAASSGGAEREQYF
TGTGCCGCGTCTAGTGGGGGGGCCGAGCGGGAGCAGTATTTT
>TRBV19|.|.|TRBJ2-1
CASSISGGLNEQFF
TGTGCCAGTAGTATATCCGGGGGGCTCAATGAGCAGTTCTTC
>TRBV29-1|few|TRBD1|TRBJ1-2
CSVASGTGGSEGGYTF
TGCAGCGTTGCCTCCGGGACAGGGGGTTCAGAGGGTGGCTACACCTTC
>TRBV2|.|.|TRBJ2-3
CASKRVGAADTQYF
TGTGCCAGCAAACGGGTTGGGGCCGCAGATACGCAGTATTTT
>TRBV18|.|TRBD1|TRBJ2-5
CASSLGQGGMKTQYF
TGTGCCAGCTCTCTCGGACAGGGGGGGATGAAGACCCAGTACTTC
>TRBV7-9|.|TRBD1|TRBJ1-1
CASSSHYRGFNTEAFF
TGTGCCAGCAGCTCGCACTACAGGGGGTTCAACACTGAAGCTTTCTTT
>TRBV7-9|.|.|TRBJ2-6
CASSLGRTSGANVLTF
TGTGCCAGCAGCTTGGGGCGGACATCTGGGGCCAACGTCCTGACTTTC
>TRBV5-4|.|TRBD1|TRBJ2-7
CASSLAPGGFYEQYF
TGTGCCAGCAGCTTGGCCCCAGGGGGTTTCTACGAGCAGTACTTC
>TRBV7-9|.|.|TRBJ1-4
CASGPDTGLFF
TGTGCCAGCGGCCCCGACACAGGGCTGTTTTTT
>TRBV4-3|.|.|TRBJ2-7
CASSQEVSYEQYF
TGCGCCAGCAGCCAGGAGGTGTCCTACGAGCAGTACTTC